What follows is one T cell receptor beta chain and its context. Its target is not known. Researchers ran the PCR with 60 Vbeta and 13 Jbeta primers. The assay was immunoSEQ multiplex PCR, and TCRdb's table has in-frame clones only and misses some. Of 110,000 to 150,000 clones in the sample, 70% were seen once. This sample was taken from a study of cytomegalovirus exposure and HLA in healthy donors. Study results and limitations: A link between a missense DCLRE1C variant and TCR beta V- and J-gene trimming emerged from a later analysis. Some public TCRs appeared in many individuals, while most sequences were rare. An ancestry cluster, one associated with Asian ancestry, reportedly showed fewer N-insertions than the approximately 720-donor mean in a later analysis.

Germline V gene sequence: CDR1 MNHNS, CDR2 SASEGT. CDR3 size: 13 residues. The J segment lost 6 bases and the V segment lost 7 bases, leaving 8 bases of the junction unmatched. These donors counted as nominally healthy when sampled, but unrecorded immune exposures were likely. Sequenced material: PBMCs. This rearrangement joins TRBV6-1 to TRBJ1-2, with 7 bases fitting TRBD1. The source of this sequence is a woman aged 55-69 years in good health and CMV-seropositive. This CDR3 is CASKMTGRDGYTF. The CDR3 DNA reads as TGTGCCAGCAAAATGACAGGGAGAGATGGCTACACCTTC.